These 6 T cell receptor beta chains share one sample of origin, sequenced in a study of metastatic and nonmetastatic thyroid tumors. TCRdb re-called the PCR reads with MiXCR. The sample carries about 14,000 clones, 25% to 30% recorded once. Nobody among the patients had been given any treatment before thyroid surgery. The specimen was blood. The receptor set was obtained from a female donor with papillary thyroid cancer or a benign thyroid nodule (not recorded which). Some clones in this sample may be carry-over from other donors' samples.

This clone is medium-sized in the sample. The genes are TRBV4-1 and TRBJ2-7, with D possibly being TRBD2 (6 bases). The germline gives CDR1 MGHRA, CDR2 YSYEKL. The ends were cut back, 0 bases at V and 0 bases at J, with 12 bases in the middle. The CDR3 runs 16 residues. CDR3 bases: TGCGCCAGCAGCCAAGATCCCCACGGGGGCTCCTACGAGCAGTACTTC. It specifies CASSQDPHGGSYEQYF.

In this sample, this clone is medium-sized. The J gene is TRBJ2-2, the V gene TRBV6-6; possibly TRBD1 or TRBD2 for D (6 bases each). The CDR3 sequence is 20 residues long. CDR1 and CDR2 from the germline V gene are MNHNY and SVGAGI (reference sequence). V dropped 0 bases and J dropped 6 bases, with 26 bases sitting between them. The CDR3 nucleotides are TGTGCCAGCAGTTACTCGATTACTTCCGGGGGCAGGGGTTCTCCCGGGGAGCTGTTTTTT. Translated, it gives CASSYSITSGGRGSPGELFF.

The rearrangement links TRBV5-1 to TRBJ2-7; 7 bases align to TRBD2. The CDR3 is made up of 14 amino acids. The germline V gene has CDR1 SGHRS and CDR2 YFSETQ. V was pared by 0 bases and J by 4 bases, with 4 bases of the junction left unmatched. CDR3 DNA: TGCGCCAGCAGCTTGGCAGCGGGAAGATACGAGCAGTACTTC. The encoded protein is CASSLAAGRYEQYF.

By share, this clone counts as medium-sized. The chain links TRBV20-1 to TRBJ2-3; D remains unclear. Trimming pared 0 bases from V and 0 bases from J, leaving 10 bases between. The CDR3 length is 15 residues. Germline V gene lookup returns CDR1 DFQATT and CDR2 SNEGSKA (reference sequence). The CDR3 sequence: CSARDVGRSTDTQYF. DNA of the CDR3: TGCAGTGCTAGAGATGTTGGACGTAGCACAGATACGCAGTATTTT.

This clone counts as medium-sized. This chain joins TRBV6-6 and TRBJ2-1, with 7 bases fitting TRBD2. The V and J ends lost 0 bases and 1 base, in that order; junction bases with no gene match: 9. Germline CDR1 reads MNHNY; CDR2 reads SVGAGI (reference sequence). The CDR3 runs 18 residues. The CDR3 loop is CASSYSQPAGLSYNEQFF. In nucleotides, the CDR3 is TGTGCCAGCAGTTACTCGCAGCCAGCGGGACTGTCCTACAATGAGCAGTTCTTC.

By its share, this clone is medium-sized (0.01 to 0.1%). V usage is TRBV20-1 and J usage is TRBJ2-1; 7 nucleotides agree with TRBD2. The length of the CDR3 is 14 residues. J gave up 7 bases and V 1 base, and 7 bases lay outside the gene matches. From germline, CDR1 is DFQATT and CDR2 SNEGSKA (reference sequence). The CDR3 is CSARAAGVGNEQFF. For the CDR3, the DNA is TGCAGTGCTAGAGCTGCGGGAGTGGGGAATGAGCAGTTCTTC.